One sample yielded the 20 T cell receptor beta chains listed below, sequenced in a study of beta chain features in type 1 diabetes. The study reverse transcribed the entire isolated RNA, so it sequenced expressed TCRB transcripts. Repertoires were generated with immunoSEQ multiplex PCR, while TCRdb's copy carries only in-frame clones and drops some. Among 300,000 to 450,000 clones, roughly 12% were seen once, and the ten largest hold more than 0.015%. Sequences were obtained from naive CD4+ T cells from blood. The receptors were gathered from a man aged 18 to 29 in good health.

In this sample, this clone turned up a few times. As DNA, the CDR3 is TGTGCCAGCAGCCAGGCAAACACTGAAGCTTTCTTT. Translating it yields CASSQANTEAFF. The chain joins TRBV28 to TRBJ1-1; D unclear. This CDR3 spans 12 amino acids. Trimming took 6 bases from V and 2 from J, leaving 7 bases between them. CDR1 is MDHEN, CDR2 SYDVKM, per germline. Full variable domain (rest looked up from reference TRBV28 and TRBJ1-1): DVKVTQSSRYLVKRTGEKVFLECVQDMDHENMFWYRQDPGLGLRLIYFSYDVKMKEKGDIPEGYSVSREKKERFSLILESASTNQTSMYLCASSQANTEAFFGQGTRLTVV.

In its sample, this clone was seen a few times. The chain is built from TRBV7-6 and TRBJ1-2; D perhaps matches TRBD1 (6 bases). Trimming shortened V by 5 bases and J by 5 bases, and 18 bases separated the two germline ends. Germline CDR1 and CDR2: SGHVS and FNYEAQ. The CDR3 extends over 15 amino acids. This CDR3 is CASSRLGEGGYGYTF. The DNA for the CDR3 is TGTGCCAGCAGCCGCCTGGGGGAGGGGGGTTATGGCTACACCTTC.

This clone was seen only a few times. The CDR3 loop is CASSLYRAGGRETQYF. For the CDR3, the DNA is TGTGCCAGCAGTTTATACAGGGCAGGGGGCCGAGAGACCCAGTACTTC. The rearrangement links TRBV27 to TRBJ2-5; TRBD1 matches 8 bases. The CDR3 loop spans 16 amino acids. Germline V gene sequence: CDR1 MNHEY, CDR2 SMNVEV (reference sequence). Unmatched junction bases numbered 8, after V lost 1 base and J lost 4 bases.

A note on this clone: The junction differs from germline at one of its ends, possibly a read error. J is TRBJ2-6 and V is TRBV19; D might be TRBD1 (6 bases). The germline V gene has CDR1 LNHDA and CDR2 SQIVND (reference sequence). The CDR3 is made up of 15 amino acids. The CDR3 loop reads CASAIQGAGANVPTF. CDR3 nucleotide sequence: TGTGCCAGCGCAATACAGGGAGCCGGGGCCAACGTCCCGACTTTC.

This chain connects TRBV7-2 to TRBJ1-1; 9 bases line up with TRBD1. The V gene end was trimmed by 3 bases and the J gene end by 10 bases; junction bases not matched to a gene: 12. CDR3 length: 15 amino acids. Germline CDR1 and CDR2: SGHTA and FQGNSA. The CDR3 sequence is CASSFRTGEGTRAFF. CDR3 sequence (DNA): TGTGCCAGCAGCTTCCGGACAGGGGAGGGAACGAGAGCTTTCTTT.

The chain couples TRBV4-3 to TRBJ2-1, with D tentatively TRBD2 (6 bases). The V end was cut by 6 bases, the J end by 0 bases, with 15 bases between. The CDR3 spans 16 residues. Germline CDR1 is LGHNA and CDR2 is YSLEER. As DNA, the CDR3 is TGCGCCAGCAGTCACGGCGGGGCCAGCTCCTACAATGAGCAGTTCTTC. Translating it yields CASSHGGASSYNEQFF.

This clone was picked up a small number of times. This chain joins TRBV7-9 and TRBJ2-7, with 11 nucleotides matching TRBD2. CDR1 is SEHNR and CDR2 is FQNEAQ in the germline V gene (reference sequence). Trimming at V came to 4 bases and at J to 2 bases, leaving 4 bases not matched to a gene. This CDR3 contains 15 residues. The CDR3 reads CASSSGTSGTYEQYF. The CDR3 coding sequence is TGTGCCAGCAGCTCTGGGACTAGCGGAACCTACGAGCAGTACTTC.

The rearrangement joins TRBV7-9 to TRBJ2-1; the D is unclear. Trimming removed 3 bases from V and 8 bases from J, with 17 bases in between. CDR1 SEHNR and CDR2 FQNEAQ come from the germline V gene (reference sequence). CDR3 length equals 15 residues. Here the CDR3 reads CASSFSNFIGDEQFF. DNA for the CDR3: TGTGCCAGCAGCTTCTCGAATTTTATTGGAGATGAGCAGTTCTTC.

The chain links TRBV9 to TRBJ2-5, with 11 bases that match TRBD2. Per germline, CDR1 SGDLS and CDR2 YYNGEE. This CDR3 has 15 amino acids. J was trimmed by 5 bases and V by 2 bases; bases with no gene match: 5. The CDR3 here is CASSVNLAGGETQYF. CDR3 DNA: TGTGCCAGCAGCGTTAACCTAGCGGGAGGTGAGACCCAGTACTTC.

Ten or more counts support this clone. The chain couples TRBV7-9 to TRBJ2-5, with a weak D call TRBD2 (5 bases). Trimming cost V 7 bases and J 5 bases, with 11 bases left between them. The CDR3 has 12 residues. Germline lookup yields CDR1 SEHNR and CDR2 FQNEAQ (reference sequence). The CDR3 region is CASIRGQETQYF. The CDR3 nucleotides read TGTGCCAGCATCCGGGGTCAGGAGACCCAGTACTTC.

This clone was counted only a few times. The rearrangement links TRBV9 to TRBJ2-3; 7 bases line up with TRBD2. V was clipped by 2 bases and J by 0 bases; unmatched bases: 6. The CDR3 spans 16 residues. CDR1 SGDLS and CDR2 YYNGEE come from the germline V gene. CDR3 nucleotides: TGTGCCAGCAGCGTGGGGACGGGACTAAGCACAGATACGCAGTATTTT. Its protein product is CASSVGTGLSTDTQYF.

This clone was observed a handful of times. DNA for the CDR3: TGCGCCAGCAGAGGAGTCAGAATGAACACTGAAGCTTTCTTT. It is translated as CASRGVRMNTEAFF. The rearrangement joins TRBV5-1 to TRBJ1-1; D unclear. V was trimmed by 5 bases and J by 0 bases, leaving 11 bases between them. The CDR3 contains 14 residues. Germline CDR1 SGHRS, CDR2 YFSETQ.

V is TRBV1 and J is TRBJ2-3; the D call TRBD2 from the table was never checked on the DNA. TRBV1 is marked as a pseudogene. There are 21 residues in the CDR3. The CDR3 loop is CTSSQVSPAGAPRFRTDTQYF. The CDR3 region has the DNA TGCACCAGCAGCCAAGTTAGTCCAGCGGGGGCACCCCGTTTCCGCACAGATACGCAGTATTTT.

In this sample, this clone turned up a few times. V is TRBV5-1 and J is TRBJ2-1; tentative D call: TRBD1 (6 bases). CDR3 length: 11 amino acids. V was trimmed by 4 bases and J by 10 bases, leaving 9 bases between them. CDR1 is SGHRS and CDR2 is YFSETQ in the germline V gene. DNA of the CDR3: TGCGCCAGCAGCCCAGACAGGGAGCAGTTCTTC. This translates into CASSPDREQFF. Based on the CDR3 plus reference TRBV5-1 and TRBJ2-1, the full variable domain is KAGVTQTPRYLIKTRGQQVTLSCSPISGHRSVSWYQQTPGQGLQFLFEYFSETQRNKGNFPGRFSGRQFSNSRSEMNVSTLELGDSALYLCASSPDREQFFGPGTRLTVL.

In this sample, this clone turned up a few times. Other nucleotide sequences in the sample specify the same CDR3. This rearrangement joins TRBV27 to TRBJ2-7, with 10 bases fitting TRBD1. Germline-derived CDR1 and CDR2 are MNHEY and SMNVEV (reference sequence). With 2 bases clipped from V and 4 bases from J, the junction kept 2 bases outside the gene matches. This CDR3 has 14 amino acids. The CDR3 is CASSLGDRGYEQYF. CDR3 nucleotide sequence: TGTGCCAGCAGTTTAGGGGACAGGGGTTACGAGCAGTACTTC.

This chain links TRBV18 with TRBJ2-7; D remains unclear. Trimming removed 1 base from V and 0 bases from J, with 10 bases in between. The V gene's germline CDR1 is KGHSH and CDR2 LQKENI. CDR3 length: 15 amino acids. CDR3 DNA: TGTGCCAGCTCACCACGAAGCGTTAACTCCTACGAGCAGTACTTC. Translated, it gives CASSPRSVNSYEQYF.

The chain is built from TRBV7-3 and TRBJ2-1; 10 bases align to TRBD2. Germline trimming cut 4 bases from V and 10 bases from J; bases unmatched to any gene: 4. This CDR3 is built from 13 residues. The germline V gene has CDR1 SGHTA and CDR2 FQGTGA. The CDR3 DNA reads as TGTGCCAGCAGCTCCAGCGGGAGGGGAGAGCAGTTCTTC. This sequence encodes CASSSSGRGEQFF.

The CDR3 region is CASSIPGLASGNEQFF. CDR3 coding DNA: TGTGCCAGTAGTATTCCGGGACTAGCAAGTGGGAATGAGCAGTTCTTC. The J gene is TRBJ2-1, the V gene TRBV19, with 9 bases lining up with TRBD2. The CDR3 is made up of 16 amino acids. CDR1 LNHDA and CDR2 SQIVND come from the germline V gene (reference sequence). J gave up 7 bases and V 3 bases, and 10 bases lay outside the gene matches.

There are a few counts of this clone. The CDR3 reads CASSLEVGDTEAFF. CDR3 nucleotides: TGTGCCAGCAGCTTAGAGGTCGGGGACACTGAAGCTTTCTTT. J is TRBJ1-1 and V is TRBV7-2; D remains unclear. The CDR3 contains 14 residues. From germline, CDR1 is SGHTA and CDR2 FQGNSA. The V and J ends lost 1 base and 3 bases respectively, with 9 bases between them.

This clone came up a few times. V is TRBV7-8 and J is TRBJ1-1; weak D call: TRBD1 (5 bases). Germline values: CDR1 SGHVS, CDR2 FQNEAQ. The CDR3 loop spans 16 amino acids. The V end was cut by 1 base, the J end by 1 base, with 13 bases between. CDR3 region: CASSLVQGRGNTEAFF. CDR3 DNA: TGTGCCAGCAGCTTAGTTCAGGGAAGGGGGAACACTGAAGCTTTCTTT. Complete variable domain (other parts from reference TRBV7-8 and TRBJ1-1): GAGVSQSPRYKVAKRGQDVALRCDPISGHVSLFWYQQALGQGPEFLTYFQNEAQLDKSGLPSDRFFAERPEGSVSTLKIQRTQQEDSAVYLCASSLVQGRGNTEAFFGQGTRLTVV.